The TCR beta chain described here comes from a study of T-cell reconstitution after alpha-beta-depleted transplantation in children. Findings of the study overall: T-cell numbers and diversity one year post-transplant derived largely from freshly generated T cells. About two months after transplant, alpha-beta T cells reportedly came from several hundred expanded graft clones.

Using unique molecular identifiers, the investigators prepared the TCRbeta library. One entry per CDR3 protein, called by TCRdb with MiXCR from the PCR reads. The data contain around 960,000 distinct CDR3 sequences, around 30% of them singletons. The CDR3 is made up of 12 amino acids. The germline V gene encodes CDR1 DFQATT and CDR2 SNEGSKA (reference sequence). Trimming pared 2 bases from V and 5 bases from J, leaving 6 bases between. This clonotype was observed a handful of times. The antigen remains undetermined. The chain joins TRBV20-1 to TRBJ1-4; no clear D gene. The sequencing used PBMCs, mostly from graft donor cells, collected 360 days after TCRalphabeta/CD19-depleted stem cell transplant. The receptor was derived from a boy under two years old who had a stem cell transplant for SCID, so the T cells may come from the graft donor. The CDR3 nucleotides read TGCAGTGCTAGACTGCCCAATGAAAAACTGTTTTTT. Amino acid sequence: CSARLPNEKLFF.